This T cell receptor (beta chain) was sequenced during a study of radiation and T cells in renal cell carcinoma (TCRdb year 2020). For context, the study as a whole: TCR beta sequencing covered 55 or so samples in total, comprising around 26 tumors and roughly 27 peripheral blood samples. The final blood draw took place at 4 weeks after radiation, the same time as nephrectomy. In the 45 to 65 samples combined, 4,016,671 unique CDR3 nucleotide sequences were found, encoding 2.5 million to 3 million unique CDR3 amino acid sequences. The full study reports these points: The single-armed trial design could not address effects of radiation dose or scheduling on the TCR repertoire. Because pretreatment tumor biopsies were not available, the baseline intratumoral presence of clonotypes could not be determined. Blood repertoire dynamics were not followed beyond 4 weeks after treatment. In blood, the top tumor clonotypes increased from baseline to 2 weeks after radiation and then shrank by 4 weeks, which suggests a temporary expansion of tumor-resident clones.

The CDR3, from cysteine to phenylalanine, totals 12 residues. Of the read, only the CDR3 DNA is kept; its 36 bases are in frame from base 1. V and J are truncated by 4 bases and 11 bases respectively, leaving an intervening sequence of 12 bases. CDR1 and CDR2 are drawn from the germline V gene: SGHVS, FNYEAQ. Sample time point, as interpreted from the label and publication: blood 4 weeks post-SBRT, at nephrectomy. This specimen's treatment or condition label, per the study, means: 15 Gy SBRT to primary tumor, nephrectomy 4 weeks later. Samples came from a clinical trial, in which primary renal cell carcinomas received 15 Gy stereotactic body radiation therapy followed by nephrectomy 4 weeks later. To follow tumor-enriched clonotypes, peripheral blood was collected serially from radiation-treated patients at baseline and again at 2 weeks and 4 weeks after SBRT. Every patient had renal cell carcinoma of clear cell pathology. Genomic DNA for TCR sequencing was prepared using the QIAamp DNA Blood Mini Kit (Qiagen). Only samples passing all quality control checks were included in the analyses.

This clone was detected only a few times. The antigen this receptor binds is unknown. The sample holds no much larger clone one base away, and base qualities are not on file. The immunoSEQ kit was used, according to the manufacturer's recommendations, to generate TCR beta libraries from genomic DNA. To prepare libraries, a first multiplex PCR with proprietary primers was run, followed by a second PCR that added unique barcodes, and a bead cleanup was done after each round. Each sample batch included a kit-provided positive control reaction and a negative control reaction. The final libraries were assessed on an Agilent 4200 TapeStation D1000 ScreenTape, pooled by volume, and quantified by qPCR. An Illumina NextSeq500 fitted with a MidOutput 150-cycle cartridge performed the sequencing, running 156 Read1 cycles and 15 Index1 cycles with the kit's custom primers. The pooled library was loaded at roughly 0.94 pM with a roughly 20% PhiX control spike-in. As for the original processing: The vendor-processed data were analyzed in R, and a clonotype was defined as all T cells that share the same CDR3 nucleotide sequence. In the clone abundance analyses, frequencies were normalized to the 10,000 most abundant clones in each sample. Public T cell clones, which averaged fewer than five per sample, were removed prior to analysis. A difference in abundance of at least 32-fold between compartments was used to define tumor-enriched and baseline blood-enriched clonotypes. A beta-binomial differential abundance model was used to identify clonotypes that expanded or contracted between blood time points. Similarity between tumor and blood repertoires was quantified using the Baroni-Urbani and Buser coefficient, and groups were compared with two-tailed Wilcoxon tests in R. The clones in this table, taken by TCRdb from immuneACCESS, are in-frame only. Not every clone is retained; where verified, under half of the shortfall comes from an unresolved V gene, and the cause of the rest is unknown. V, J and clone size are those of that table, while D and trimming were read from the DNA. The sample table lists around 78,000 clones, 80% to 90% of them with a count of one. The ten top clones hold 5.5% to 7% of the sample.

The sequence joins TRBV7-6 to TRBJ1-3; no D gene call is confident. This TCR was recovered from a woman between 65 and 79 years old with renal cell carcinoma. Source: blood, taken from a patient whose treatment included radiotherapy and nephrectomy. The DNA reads TGTGCCAGCAGCTCGGCAGTCGGGCCCATATATTTT. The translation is CASSSAVGPIYF.